This TCR beta chain stems from a study of T cells in Graves' hyperthyroidism and ophthalmopathy. Study outcomes and limitations: Most thyroid clonotypes expanded above 0.001 were also detected in blood. The model anticipated ophthalmopathy a median around six months pre-onset.

What was amplified from RNA transcripts were TCR beta CDR3 regions. In the first-round RT-PCR of the TCR CDR3, the HTBI primer set was used. A single record per CDR3 protein comes from TCRdb applying MiXCR to the multiplex PCR reads. Of some 530,000 distinct CDR3 sequences listed, about 22% were seen once; the top ten hold approximately 49%. Note on this clonotype: The target antigen is unknown.

The germline gives CDR1 MNHEY, CDR2 SMNVEV (reference sequence). This CDR3 has 17 residues. J gave up 2 bases and V 4 bases, and 5 bases lay outside the gene matches. The specimen was blood. This TCR was recovered from a woman between 65 and 79 years old with Graves' ophthalmopathy. V and J are TRBV27 and TRBJ2-6; 10 bases are a match to TRBD1. In DNA, the CDR3 is TGTGCCAGCAGTTCCCGACAGGGGGCAGCTGGGGCCAACGTCCTGACTTTC. It specifies CASSSRQGAAGANVLTF. Looking up the rest from reference TRBV27 and TRBJ2-6 gives the full variable domain: EAQVTQNPRYLITVTGKKLTVTCSQNMNHEYMSWYRQDPGLGLRQIYYSMNVEVTDKGDVPEGYKVSRKEKRNFPLILESPSPNQTSLYFCASSSRQGAAGANVLTFGAGSRLTVL.